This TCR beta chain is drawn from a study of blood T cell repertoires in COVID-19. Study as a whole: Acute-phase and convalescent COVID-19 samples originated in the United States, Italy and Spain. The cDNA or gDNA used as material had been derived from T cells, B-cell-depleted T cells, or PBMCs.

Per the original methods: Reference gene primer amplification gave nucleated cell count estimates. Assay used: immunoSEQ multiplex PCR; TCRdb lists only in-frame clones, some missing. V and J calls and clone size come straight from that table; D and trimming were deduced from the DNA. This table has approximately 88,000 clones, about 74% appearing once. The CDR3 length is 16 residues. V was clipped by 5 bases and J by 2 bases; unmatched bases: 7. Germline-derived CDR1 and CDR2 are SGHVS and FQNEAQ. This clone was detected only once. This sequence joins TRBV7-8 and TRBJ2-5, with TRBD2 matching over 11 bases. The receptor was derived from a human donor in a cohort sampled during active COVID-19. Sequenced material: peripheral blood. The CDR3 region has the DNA TGTGCCAGCAGCCAACCGGGACTAGCGGTACAAGAGACCCAGTACTTC. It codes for CASSQPGLAVQETQYF.